This TCR beta chain was captured by sequencing in a study of cytomegalovirus exposure and HLA in healthy donors. PCR employed 60 Vbeta and 13 Jbeta primers. Here immunoSEQ multiplex PCR was the method, and the copy in TCRdb shows in-frame clones only, minus some. In the table there are about 110,000 clones, approximately 15% of which are singletons. Study outcomes and limitations: A later analysis showed that HLA-associated TCR beta chains had undergone more clonal expansion than equally common others. Another analysis was done later, and it associated over 15,000 TCR beta sequences with HLA alleles at 0.05 false discovery rate. Common viral pathogens seemed, in a later analysis, to connect with several of the most significant clusters. Earlier findings revealed that most TCR beta V segments proved productive either about 87% or about 30% of the time.

Remarks on this clone: Antigen specificity is unknown.

Germline CDR1 SGHRS, CDR2 YFSETQ. With 4 bases clipped from V and 3 bases from J, the junction kept 5 bases outside the gene matches. The CDR3 has 14 amino acids. This clonotype was sampled from a woman aged 18-29 years in good health and CMV-seronegative. Sequencing was carried out using PBMCs. V and J are TRBV5-1 and TRBJ1-2; 8 positions agree with TRBD1. The CDR3 coding sequence is TGCGCCAGCAGCCTTGACAGGGGTGACTATGGCTACACCTTC. Protein: CASSLDRGDYGYTF. The full variable domain, in which reference TRBV5-1 and TRBJ1-2 provide the parts outside the CDR3, is KAGVTQTPRYLIKTRGQQVTLSCSPISGHRSVSWYQQTPGQGLQFLFEYFSETQRNKGNFPGRFSGRQFSNSRSEMNVSTLELGDSALYLCASSLDRGDYGYTFGSGTRLTVV.